Presented here are 5 T cell receptor beta chains from one specimen sequenced in a study of blood T cell repertoires in COVID-19. The repertoire was sequenced with immunoSEQ multiplex PCR; TCRdb's copy has only in-frame clones and lacks some. The repertoire holds around 190,000 clones, with approximately 88% as singletons. Sequencing was carried out using PBMCs or T cells enriched from blood (not recorded which). These receptors were collected from a man younger than 35 with acute COVID-19.

V is TRBV28 and J is TRBJ2-5, with 9 bases fitting TRBD1. Germline V CDR1 and CDR2: MDHEN, SYDVKM. This CDR3 has 15 amino acids. V was pared by 8 bases and J by 7 bases, with 14 bases of the junction left unmatched. This CDR3 is CASQALRPDRGTQYF. The CDR3 DNA reads as TGTGCCAGCCAGGCCCTACGGCCGGACAGGGGGACCCAGTACTTC. Supplemented by reference TRBV28 and TRBJ2-5, the full variable domain reads DVKVTQSSRYLVKRTGEKVFLECVQDMDHENMFWYRQDPGLGLRLIYFSYDVKMKEKGDIPEGYSVSREKKERFSLILESASTNQTSMYLCASQALRPDRGTQYFGPGTRLLVL.

V usage is TRBV3-1 (or the pseudogene TRBV3-2) and J usage is TRBJ1-1; weak D call: TRBD1 (6 bases). The V end lost 4 bases, the J end lost 1 base, and 13 bases lay between the germline ends. The CDR3 loop spans 15 amino acids. Germline loops: CDR1 LGHDT, CDR2 YNNKEL (reference sequence). CDR3 loop: CASSPYIQGNTEAFF. The CDR3 DNA sequence: TGTGCCAGCAGCCCATACATACAGGGGAACACTGAAGCTTTCTTT.

This chain links TRBV19 with TRBJ2-1; TRBD2 is a possible D gene (6 bases). The germline V gene has CDR1 LNHDA and CDR2 SQIVND (reference sequence). The CDR3 totals 16 residues. V was trimmed by 5 bases and J by 3 bases, leaving 17 bases between them. CDR3 sequence (DNA): TGTGCCAGTAGTGCCCTACCGGGAGTGTTCTACAATGAGCAGTTCTTC. Translation gives CASSALPGVFYNEQFF.

The rearrangement joins TRBV7-2 to TRBJ2-2, with TRBD1 matching over 7 bases. Germline CDR1 is SGHTA and CDR2 is FQGNSA. The CDR3 contains 14 residues. V shed 5 bases, J shed 5 bases, and the junction held 5 bases outside the gene matches. For the CDR3, the DNA is TGTGCCAGCAGCCTAACCAGGGGGACCGGGGAGCTGTTTTTT. This gives the protein CASSLTRGTGELFF.

The rearrangement links TRBV24-1 to TRBJ2-3, with 8 bases aligning to TRBD1. The CDR3 is 15 amino acids. CDR1 and CDR2 (germline): KGHDR, SFDVKD. Trimming at V came to 6 bases and at J to 1 base, leaving 5 bases not matched to a gene. For the CDR3, the DNA is TGTGCCACCAGTAAGCCGGGACAGGGCACAGATACGCAGTATTTT. It codes for CATSKPGQGTDTQYF.